This T cell receptor (beta chain) was identified during a study of blood T cell repertoires in COVID-19. At the level of the study: The analysed material was cDNA or gDNA that came from T cells, B-cell-depleted T cells, or PBMCs.

The assay was immunoSEQ multiplex PCR, and TCRdb's table has in-frame clones only and misses some. The data hold approximately 120,000 clones, with 85% to 90% observed a single time. J gave up 2 bases and V 6 bases, and 18 bases lay outside the gene matches. The CDR3 has 18 residues. Germline V lookup: CDR1 SGHKS, CDR2 YYEKEE (reference sequence). The sequencing sample was made of peripheral blood. This chain joins TRBV5-5 and TRBJ2-7; 9 bases fit TRBD2. The TCR comes from a man aged 50 to 60 with acute or convalescent COVID-19. The CDR3, as DNA: TGTGCCAGCACCAGCCAGTACAGCAGACTAGCGGAGGCCTACGAGCAGTACTTC. Protein product: CASTSQYSRLAEAYEQYF.